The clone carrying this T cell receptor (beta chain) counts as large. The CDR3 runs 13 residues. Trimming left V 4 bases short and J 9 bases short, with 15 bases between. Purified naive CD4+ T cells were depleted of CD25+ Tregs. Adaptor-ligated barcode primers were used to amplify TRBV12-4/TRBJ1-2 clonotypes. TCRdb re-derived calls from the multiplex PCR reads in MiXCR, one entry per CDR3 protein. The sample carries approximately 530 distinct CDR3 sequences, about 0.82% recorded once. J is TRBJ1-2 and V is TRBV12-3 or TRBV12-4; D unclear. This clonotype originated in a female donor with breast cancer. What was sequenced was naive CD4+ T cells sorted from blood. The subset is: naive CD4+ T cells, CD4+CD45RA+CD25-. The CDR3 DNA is TGTGCCAGCAGTTCCAGCTTTGGGGATAGCTACACCTTC. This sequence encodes CASSSSFGDSYTF.